The 13 T cell receptor beta chains listed next were all sequenced from one sample in a study of identifying expanded T cells in peripheral blood. Data came from immunoSEQ multiplex PCR; TCRdb stores just in-frame clones and leaves some out. The profile shows 70,000 or so clones, about nine tenths of them singletons. Material for sequencing was blood. Receptor source: a person aged 18 to 75 in good health.

This chain links TRBV7-6 with TRBJ2-7; 7 bases line up with TRBD1. Germline V CDR1 and CDR2: SGHVS, FNYEAQ. After removal of 0 bases from V and 0 bases from J, the junction contained 2 bases not matched to a gene. This CDR3 spans 15 amino acids. CDR3 loop: CASSLAAGGSYEQYF. CDR3 nucleotide sequence: TGTGCCAGCAGCTTAGCGGCAGGGGGCTCCTACGAGCAGTACTTC.

The chain has TRBV19 and TRBJ2-7; D ambiguous. CDR3 length: 12 residues. Germline CDR1 is LNHDA and CDR2 is SQIVND (reference sequence). Deletions cut 3 bases from V and 2 bases from J, with 5 bases between. Here the CDR3 DNA reads TGTGCCAGTAGTATCGGGCCCTACGAGCAGTACTTC. Its translation is CASSIGPYEQYF.

The rearrangement uses TRBV29-1 and TRBJ2-5; D is undetermined. The germline V gene encodes CDR1 SQVTM and CDR2 ANQGSEA. The CDR3 extends over 13 amino acids. V shed 4 bases and J shed 2 bases, with 11 bases lying between them. Here the CDR3 reads CSVVPENQETQYF. The CDR3 coding sequence is TGCAGCGTTGTACCCGAGAATCAAGAGACCCAGTACTTC. The entire variable domain, with the rest obtained from reference TRBV29-1 and TRBJ2-5, is as follows: SAVISQKPSRDICQRGTSLTIQCQVDSQVTMMFWYRQQPGQSLTLIATANQGSEATYESGFVIDKFPISRPNLTFSTLTVSNMSPEDSSIYLCSVVPENQETQYFGPGTRLLVL.

This CDR3 is CASSFQSTDTQYF. As DNA, the CDR3 is TGTGCCAGCAGTTTCCAGAGCACAGATACGCAGTATTTT. The chain recombines TRBV27 with TRBJ2-3; no definite D call. The germline V and J ends were trimmed by 3 bases and 0 bases, with 4 bases remaining between them. The CDR3 has 13 residues. CDR1 is MNHEY and CDR2 is SMNVEV in the germline V gene (reference sequence).

The V and J genes are TRBV18 and TRBJ2-5, with D hard to call. Trimming shortened V by 4 bases and J by 2 bases, and 5 bases separated the two germline ends. The CDR3 totals 12 residues. Germline-derived CDR1 and CDR2 are KGHSH and LQKENI. CDR3 sequence: CASSLQQETQYF. The CDR3 nucleotides read TGTGCCAGCTCACTACAACAAGAGACCCAGTACTTC. The full variable domain, completed using reference TRBV18 and TRBJ2-5, is NAGVMQNPRHLVRRRGQEARLRCSPMKGHSHVYWYRQLPEEGLKFMVYLQKENIIDESGMPKERFSAEFPKEGPSILRIQQVVRGDSAAYFCASSLQQETQYFGPGTRLLVL.

The gene calls are TRBV5-4 and TRBJ2-5, with D perhaps TRBD1 (7 bases). This CDR3 has 17 amino acids. CDR1 and CDR2 (germline): SGHNT, YYREEE (reference sequence). Trimming took off 2 bases at V and 2 bases at J, with 19 bases between the two ends. CDR3 DNA: TGTGCCAGCAGCTTAGGGTCGGGGCCAGGGGGGCAAGAGACCCAGTACTTC. Its translation is CASSLGSGPGGQETQYF.

The chain recombines TRBV19 with TRBJ2-7, with D hard to call. This CDR3 has 15 amino acids. Germline CDR1 LNHDA, CDR2 SQIVND (reference sequence). Deletions cut 4 bases from V and 2 bases from J, with 15 bases between. The CDR3 sequence is CASSNRLQTPYEQYF. The CDR3, as DNA: TGTGCCAGTAGTAATCGCCTTCAGACCCCCTACGAGCAGTACTTC.

The chain employs TRBV29-1 and TRBJ1-1; D remains ambiguous. The V and J ends lost 4 bases and 3 bases respectively, with 12 bases between them. In germline, CDR1 is SQVTM, CDR2 ANQGSEA. The CDR3 runs to 13 residues. CDR3 DNA sequence: TGCAGCGTTGCGCCGGGCGGGTACACTGAAGCTTTCTTT. This encodes CSVAPGGYTEAFF.

The J gene is TRBJ1-6, the V gene TRBV5-1, with TRBD1 as a possible D gene (6 bases). V lost 4 bases and J 7 bases, leaving 15 bases between the germline ends. There are 15 residues in the CDR3. The germline V gene has CDR1 SGHRS and CDR2 YFSETQ. DNA of the CDR3: TGCGCCAGCAGCGGGCGGGAAAGGGGGAATTCACCCCTCCACTTT. Translating it yields CASSGRERGNSPLHF.

The chain has TRBV6-6 and TRBJ1-1; TRBD1 is a possible D gene (6 bases). V lost 9 bases, J lost 5 bases, and 13 bases lay in between. CDR1 and CDR2 (germline): MNHNY, SVGAGI (reference sequence). The CDR3 runs 12 residues. The CDR3, as DNA: TGTGCCAGTGGATCAGGGGAGACTGAAGCTTTCTTT. It yields the protein CASGSGETEAFF.

The rearrangement joins TRBV11-2 to TRBJ1-2; a possible D gene is TRBD1 (5 bases). Germline CDR1 is SGHAT and CDR2 is FQNNGV. The V and J ends lost 3 bases and 3 bases respectively, with 8 bases between them. The CDR3 extends over 13 amino acids. CDR3 residues: CASSFGTYYGYTF. The CDR3, as DNA: TGTGCCAGCAGCTTTGGGACTTACTATGGCTACACCTTC.

This clone came up a few times. This rearrangement joins TRBV9 to TRBJ1-2; TRBD1 aligns across 10 bases. The ends lost 0 bases at V and 7 bases at J; junction bases unmatched: 6. The CDR3 consists of 15 residues. The V gene's germline CDR1 is SGDLS and CDR2 YYNGEE. The CDR3 DNA reads as TGTGCCAGCAGCGTAGCGAGAGACAGGGGGCCTGGCTACACCTTC. It codes for CASSVARDRGPGYTF.

To note about this clone: Additional DNA sequences in this sample encode the identical CDR3. This chain joins TRBV2 and TRBJ2-3, with 10 bases matching TRBD2. The CDR3 runs 15 residues. CDR1 and CDR2 (germline): SNHLY, FYNNEI. Trimming removed 4 bases from V and 1 base from J; junction bases left unmatched: 2. CDR3: CASSGLAGGTDTQYF. CDR3 bases: TGTGCCAGCAGTGGGCTAGCGGGAGGCACAGATACGCAGTATTTT.